This TCR beta chain was documented in a study of response to subunit inactivated influenza vaccine. CDR3 length equals 15 residues. From germline, CDR1 is MNHEY and CDR2 SMNVEV (reference sequence). With 4 bases removed from V and 4 bases from J, the gap between germline ends came to 16 bases. TCRdb called the RT-PCR reads again in MiXCR, with one record for every CDR3 protein. Of hundreds of thousands of distinct CDR3 sequences in the sample, roughly 20% were seen once. Sample: PBMCs from blood, taken more than 4 days after vaccination. The sequence was obtained from a middle-aged man who received an inactivated influenza vaccine. This chain joins TRBV27 and TRBJ1-1; possible D gene TRBD1, 6 bases. The CDR3 region is CASSSRGAGPTEAFF. The CDR3 bases are TGTGCCAGCAGTTCGCGGGGGGCAGGGCCCACTGAAGCTTTCTTT.